This T cell receptor beta chain originates from a study of T cell responses to AZD1222 COVID-19 vaccine. V lost 6 bases and J lost 0; bases outside the gene matches: 4. CDR1 is SGHAT, CDR2 FQNNGV, per germline. The CDR3 covers 15 residues. Repertoires were generated with immunoSEQ multiplex PCR, while TCRdb's copy carries only in-frame clones and drops some. The sample lists roughly 140,000 clones; just over 90% were seen once. Material: peripheral blood, obtained on day 0 of AZD1222 vaccination. The chain employs TRBV11-2 and TRBJ2-7; the match to TRBD2 covers 11 bases. The TCR comes from an adult in good health. CDR3: CASRGGTSGSYEQYF. The CDR3 coding sequence is TGTGCCAGCAGGGGGGGGACTAGCGGCTCCTACGAGCAGTACTTC.